These 5 T cell receptor beta chains were all obtained from the same sample, sequenced in a study of cytomegalovirus exposure and HLA in healthy donors. PCR primers comprised 60 Vbeta and 13 Jbeta primers. TCRdb keeps only in-frame clones here, not all; method: immunoSEQ multiplex PCR. The table includes roughly 100,000 clones, 85% to 90% detected once. The sequencing input was PBMCs. All receptors derive from a man aged 30 to 39 in good health and CMV-seronegative.

This clone was counted a single time. The rearrangement joins TRBV5-6 to TRBJ2-7, with 13 bases aligning to TRBD2. The CDR3 is made up of 14 amino acids. Germline CDR1 and CDR2: SGHDT and YYEEEE. DNA of the CDR3: TGTGCCAGCAGCTCATACACTACTAGCGGGAGGGCCGTAGTC. This encodes CASSSYTTSGRAVV.

The J gene is TRBJ2-1, the V gene TRBV5-6; D is possibly TRBD1 (6 bases). This CDR3 has 13 residues. Germline CDR1 SGHDT, CDR2 YYEEEE. Between the trimmed V and J ends, which lost 0 bases and 9 bases, there was a span of 10 bases. The CDR3 protein is CASSLGGLGEQFF. The CDR3, as DNA: TGTGCCAGCAGCTTGGGGGGGCTCGGTGAGCAGTTCTTC. The complete variable domain, with remaining parts taken from reference TRBV5-6 and TRBJ2-1, reads DAGVTQSPTHLIKTRGQQVTLRCSPKSGHDTVSWYQQALGQGPQFIFQYYEEEERQRGNFPDRFSGHQFPNYSSELNVNALLLGDSALYLCASSLGGLGEQFFGPGTRLTVL.

The rearrangement joins TRBV4-1 to TRBJ2-7; 9 positions agree with TRBD2. Germline V CDR1 and CDR2: MGHRA, YSYEKL. The J segment lost 3 bases and the V segment lost 1 base, leaving 4 bases of the junction unmatched. This CDR3 has 15 residues. The CDR3 region has the DNA TGCGCCAGCAGCCAAGGCCTAGCGGGGTTCTACGAGCAGTACTTC. Its translation is CASSQGLAGFYEQYF.

This chain connects TRBV5-1 to TRBJ2-5, with D possibly matching TRBD2 (6 bases). CDR3 size: 14 residues. The V end lost 0 bases, the J end lost 2 bases, and 8 bases lay between the germline ends. The germline V gene encodes CDR1 SGHRS and CDR2 YFSETQ. CDR3 nucleotide sequence: TGCGCCAGCAGCTTGGGGAGGGTACAAGAGACCCAGTACTTC. Residues: CASSLGRVQETQYF. Drawing the rest from reference TRBV5-1 and TRBJ2-5, the complete variable domain is KAGVTQTPRYLIKTRGQQVTLSCSPISGHRSVSWYQQTPGQGLQFLFEYFSETQRNKGNFPGRFSGRQFSNSRSEMNVSTLELGDSALYLCASSLGRVQETQYFGPGTRLLVL.

The V and J genes are TRBV7-9 and TRBJ2-6; a weak D match, TRBD2 (6 bases). The CDR3 runs to 18 residues. Germline-derived CDR1 and CDR2 are SEHNR and FQNEAQ (reference sequence). The V and J ends lost 4 bases and 3 bases respectively, with 19 bases between them. CDR3 DNA sequence: TGTGCCAGCAGCTGGCGGGACGGTGGCCTTTATGGGGCCAACGTCCTGACTTTC. Its translation: CASSWRDGGLYGANVLTF.